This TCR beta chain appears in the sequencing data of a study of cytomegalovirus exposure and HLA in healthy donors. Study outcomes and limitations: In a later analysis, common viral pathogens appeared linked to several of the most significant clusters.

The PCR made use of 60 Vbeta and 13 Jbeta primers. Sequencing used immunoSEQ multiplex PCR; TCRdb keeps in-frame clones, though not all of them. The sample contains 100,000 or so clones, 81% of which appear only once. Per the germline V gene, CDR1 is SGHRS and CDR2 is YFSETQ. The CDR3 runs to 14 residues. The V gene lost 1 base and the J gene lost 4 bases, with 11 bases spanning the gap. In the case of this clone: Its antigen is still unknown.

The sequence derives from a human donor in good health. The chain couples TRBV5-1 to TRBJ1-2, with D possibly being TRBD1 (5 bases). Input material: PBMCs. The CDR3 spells CASSLQGGSYGYTF. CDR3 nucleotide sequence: TGCGCCAGCAGCTTGCAGGGAGGAAGCTATGGCTACACCTTC.